This entry lists 16 T cell receptor beta chains sequenced from one sample in a study of response to subunit inactivated influenza vaccine. TCRdb independently ran MiXCR on the RT-PCR reads; one entry per CDR3 protein. The table includes roughly 630,000 distinct CDR3 sequences, 11% to 15% detected once. Sequencing used PBMCs from blood, obtained approximately 15 days before vaccination. These receptors were taken from a man in his fifties who received an inactivated influenza vaccine.

The genes are TRBV6-1 and TRBJ2-5, with D hard to call. CDR1 MNHNS and CDR2 SASEGT come from the germline V gene. There are 14 residues in the CDR3. V lost 7 bases to trimming and J lost 0 bases, with 12 bases between them. The CDR3: CASKRLSHQETQYF. CDR3 sequence (DNA): TGTGCCAGCAAGCGACTGAGCCACCAAGAGACCCAGTACTTC.

This clonotype was seen repeatedly, ten times or more. The chain carries TRBV27 and TRBJ2-4; perhaps D is TRBD1 or TRBD2 (5 bases each). CDR3 length: 14 amino acids. Trimming cost V 5 bases and J 9 bases, with 17 bases left between them. In germline, CDR1 is MNHEY, CDR2 SMNVEV (reference sequence). The CDR3: CASSPGTEGTIQYF. The CDR3 bases are TGTGCCAGCAGTCCCGGGACCGAGGGTACCATTCAGTACTTC.

This clonotype was seen repeatedly, ten times or more. The chain couples TRBV2 to TRBJ1-2; D is possibly TRBD1 (6 bases). CDR1 is SNHLY and CDR2 is FYNNEI in the germline V gene. V shed 5 bases and J shed 7 bases, with 20 bases lying between them. This CDR3 contains 15 residues. The CDR3 sequence: CASSKETGRVSGYTF. The DNA of the CDR3 is TGTGCCAGCAGTAAAGAAACAGGGAGAGTGTCTGGCTACACCTTC.

This rearrangement joins TRBV6-5 to TRBJ1-1; unclear D gene. CDR1 MNHEY and CDR2 SVGAGI come from the germline V gene. Trimming shortened V by 0 bases and J by 3 bases, and 14 bases separated the two germline ends. CDR3 size: 16 residues. In DNA form, the CDR3 reads TGTGCCAGCAGTTACTCGATCGACCGGGTCGACACTGAAGCTTTCTTT. Its translation: CASSYSIDRVDTEAFF.

The chain links TRBV3-1 to TRBJ1-1, with D possibly TRBD1 on 6 matching bases. The germline V gene has CDR1 LGHDT and CDR2 YNNKEL (reference sequence). This CDR3 comprises 14 residues. V lost 6 bases and J lost 3, with 14 bases in between. The DNA for the CDR3 is TGTGCCAGCAGACCTACAGGGACGTACACTGAAGCTTTCTTT. As protein: CASRPTGTYTEAFF.

J is TRBJ2-2 and V is TRBV7-3; D is undetermined. V lost 0 bases and J lost 1, with 6 bases in between. The CDR3 is 15 residues long. Germline-derived CDR1 and CDR2 are SGHTA and FQGTGA. The CDR3 DNA follows: TGTGCCAGCAGCTTAACGGCGGAGAACACCGGGGAGCTGTTTTTT. Translation: CASSLTAENTGELFF.

This clonotype has ten or more counts. The chain links TRBV5-6 to TRBJ2-1, with D possibly matching TRBD2 (6 bases). CDR3 length: 16 amino acids. Germline-derived CDR1 and CDR2 are SGHDT and YYEEEE. Trimming stripped 1 base from V and 4 bases from J, with 15 bases between. Written as DNA, the CDR3 is TGTGCCAGCAGCTTGTGGCGGGGAGACACTTACAATGAGCAGTTCTTC. It codes for CASSLWRGDTYNEQFF.

This clonotype was seen a few times. The CDR3 DNA reads as TGTGCCAGTAACCCGGACGGCAGAAGCTATGGCTACACCTTC. Its protein is CASNPDGRSYGYTF. V usage is TRBV19 and J usage is TRBJ1-2, with D hard to call. Per germline, CDR1 LNHDA and CDR2 SQIVND (reference sequence). The CDR3 is made up of 14 amino acids. The V gene lost 7 bases and the J gene lost 4 bases, with 16 bases spanning the gap. Based on the CDR3 plus reference TRBV19 and TRBJ1-2, the full variable domain is DGGITQSPKYLFRKEGQNVTLSCEQNLNHDAMYWYRQDPGQGLRLIYYSQIVNDFQKGDIAEGYSVSREKKESFPLTVTSAQKNPTAFYLCASNPDGRSYGYTFGSGTRLTVV.

The chain joins TRBV7-9 to TRBJ2-1; D gene uncertain. The length of the CDR3 is 12 residues. Deletions cut 5 bases from V and 8 bases from J, with 10 bases between. Germline V lookup: CDR1 SEHNR, CDR2 FQNEAQ (reference sequence). CDR3 nucleotide sequence: TGTGCCAGCAGCCAAGGGAACGATGAGCAGTTCTTC. It translates to CASSQGNDEQFF.

This clonotype was recorded a few times. V gene TRBV20-1 combines with J gene TRBJ2-7; 10 nucleotides align to TRBD2. Germline V gene data show CDR1 as DFQATT and CDR2 as SNEGSKA (reference sequence). J lost 4 bases, V lost 3 bases, and 6 bases had no gene match. The CDR3 spans 14 residues. The CDR3 nucleotides are TGCAGTGCTAGGTGGCTAGCGGGGGCTTACGAGCAGTACTTC. This sequence encodes CSARWLAGAYEQYF.

The chain links TRBV4-1 to TRBJ2-5, with D maybe TRBD2 (5 bases). Germline V gives CDR1 MGHRA, CDR2 YSYEKL. V was pared by 1 base and J by 4 bases, with 10 bases between. The CDR3 runs to 14 residues. The CDR3 loop reads CASSQGGGGETQYF. CDR3 DNA sequence: TGCGCCAGCAGCCAAGGTGGAGGAGGAGAGACCCAGTACTTC.

This chain links TRBV2 with TRBJ1-1; TRBD1 agrees at 7 bases. The CDR3 has 15 amino acids. Germline-derived CDR1 and CDR2 are SNHLY and FYNNEI. With V trimmed by 7 bases and J by 6 bases, 14 bases remained unmatched. The DNA of the CDR3 is TGTGCCAGCACGATGGGACAGTCGTTTATCTCTGAAGCTTTCTTT. Its translation: CASTMGQSFISEAFF.

A few counts support this clonotype. The gene calls are TRBV28 and TRBJ2-7; D could derive from TRBD1 or TRBD2 (5 bases each). The CDR3 is 17 amino acids. Deletions cut 3 bases from V and 6 bases from J, with 24 bases between. Germline assignment: CDR1 MDHEN and CDR2 SYDVKM. The CDR3: CASSFHVVRGRLIEQYF. DNA of the CDR3: TGTGCCAGCAGTTTTCATGTCGTCCGGGGCAGGCTGATCGAGCAGTACTTC.

This clonotype was observed a handful of times. The chain recombines TRBV7-9 with TRBJ2-1; 9 bases map to TRBD1. The length of the CDR3 is 15 residues. The germline V gene encodes CDR1 SEHNR and CDR2 FQNEAQ (reference sequence). The V gene end was trimmed by 1 base and the J gene end by 8 bases; junction bases not matched to a gene: 6. The DNA of the CDR3 is TGTGCCAGCAGCTTAGGAGGGACAGGGAGGGATGAGCAGTTCTTC. This sequence encodes CASSLGGTGRDEQFF.

Here the CDR3 reads CASSYGQPSGELFF. For the CDR3, the DNA is TGTGCCAGCAGTTACGGCCAGCCCAGCGGGGAGCTGTTTTTT. The V gene is TRBV6-5, the J gene TRBJ2-2, with D unresolved. Germline V lookup: CDR1 MNHEY, CDR2 SVGAGI. This CDR3 comprises 14 residues. Trimming took off 2 bases at V and 7 bases at J, with 11 bases between the two ends.

The chain employs TRBV25-1 and TRBJ2-1, with D perhaps TRBD1 (5 bases). The CDR3 is made up of 14 amino acids. Deletions cut 3 bases from V and 7 bases from J, with 13 bases between. Germline-derived CDR1 and CDR2 are MGHDK and SYGVNS. CDR3 protein: CASSDQGWSNEQFF. As DNA, the CDR3 is TGTGCCAGCAGTGACCAGGGTTGGTCAAATGAGCAGTTCTTC.